Each of the 28 T cell receptor beta chains below was sequenced from the same sample in a study of identical twins. TCRdb fed the 5' RACE reads into MiXCR, producing one record per CDR3 protein. Of under 350,000 distinct CDR3 sequences in the sample, nearly 9.5% were seen once. The same sample was also studied in work on yellow fever vaccine responses in identical twins.

What was sequenced was CD8+ T cells sorted from blood. The receptors were sampled from a woman aged 18-29 years in good health.

This clonotype has a count of ten or more. CDR3 loop: CASSPGQEINYGYTF. The CDR3 DNA sequence: TGTGCCAGCAGCCCGGGACAGGAGATCAACTATGGCTACACCTTC. V and J are TRBV27 and TRBJ1-2; TRBD1 agrees at 8 bases. The V gene's germline CDR1 is MNHEY and CDR2 SMNVEV (reference sequence). The CDR3 loop spans 15 amino acids. The J segment lost 2 bases and the V segment lost 6 bases, leaving 8 bases of the junction unmatched.

This clonotype was found many times. The chain couples TRBV9 to TRBJ2-7; 8 nucleotides match TRBD2. Looked up from germline, CDR1 is SGDLS and CDR2 is YYNGEE. The V and J ends lost 0 bases and 6 bases, in that order; junction bases with no gene match: 11. The CDR3 sequence is 16 residues long. This chain's CDR3 is CASSVGELAAYGEQYF. DNA of the CDR3: TGTGCCAGCAGCGTAGGGGAACTAGCGGCCTATGGCGAGCAGTACTTC.

This clonotype was recorded at least ten times. This chain connects TRBV7-3 to TRBJ2-1, with 15 bases aligning to TRBD2. The germline CDR1 and CDR2 sequences are SGHTA and FQGTGA. The CDR3 consists of 16 residues. V lost 4 bases, J lost 4 bases, and 2 bases stayed unmatched. Written as DNA, the CDR3 is TGTGCCAGCAGCTCGGGACTAGCGGGGGGTTACAATGAGCAGTTCTTC. Translated: CASSSGLAGGYNEQFF.

This clonotype has a count of ten or more. The chain employs TRBV16 and TRBJ2-7, with 9 positions matching TRBD2. With 3 bases clipped from V and 3 bases from J, the junction kept 9 bases outside the gene matches. CDR1 and CDR2 from the germline V gene are KGHSY and FQNENV. The length of the CDR3 is 16 residues. The DNA for the CDR3 is TGTGCCAGCAGCCACCAGGGTTCTAGCGGGATCTACGAGCAGTACTTC. As protein: CASSHQGSSGIYEQYF.

A few counts support this clonotype. The junction departs from germline at one end; a sequencing error may be responsible. The rearrangement joins TRBV27 to TRBJ2-2, with D tentatively TRBD2 (5 bases). The germline V gene has CDR1 MNHEY and CDR2 SMNVEV (reference sequence). CDR3 length: 18 amino acids. The DNA of the CDR3 is TGTGCCAGCAGTCTCCGGTGGGAGATAGTCCCCAACACCGGGGAGCTTTTTTTT. Its translation: CASSLRWEIVPNTGELFF.

V usage is TRBV18 and J usage is TRBJ2-1; D may be TRBD1 (6 bases). Trimming stripped 4 bases from V and 6 bases from J, with 25 bases between. CDR3 length: 18 amino acids. CDR1 is KGHSH and CDR2 is LQKENI in the germline V gene. The CDR3 DNA reads as TGTGCCAGCTCACTCCTAGTGTGGGGGCCCCAAACCCCCAATGAGCAGTTCTTC. Protein product: CASSLLVWGPQTPNEQFF. Filled out from reference TRBV18 and TRBJ2-1, the complete variable domain reads NAGVMQNPRHLVRRRGQEARLRCSPMKGHSHVYWYRQLPEEGLKFMVYLQKENIIDESGMPKERFSAEFPKEGPSILRIQQVVRGDSAAYFCASSLLVWGPQTPNEQFFGPGTRLTVL.

This clonotype has ten or more counts. The J gene is TRBJ1-1, the V gene TRBV5-1; D may be TRBD1 (5 bases). Germline V gene sequence: CDR1 SGHRS, CDR2 YFSETQ. The germline V and J ends were trimmed by 6 bases and 0 bases, with 12 bases remaining between them. The CDR3 spans 14 residues. This CDR3 reads CASTHWGMNTEAFF. In DNA, the CDR3 is TGCGCCAGCACCCATTGGGGGATGAACACTGAAGCTTTCTTT. Supplemented by reference TRBV5-1 and TRBJ1-1, the full variable domain reads KAGVTQTPRYLIKTRGQQVTLSCSPISGHRSVSWYQQTPGQGLQFLFEYFSETQRNKGNFPGRFSGRQFSNSRSEMNVSTLELGDSALYLCASTHWGMNTEAFFGQGTRLTVV.

This clonotype was detected ten times or more. The rearrangement uses TRBV25-1 and TRBJ1-2; 9 nucleotides align to TRBD1. The CDR3 length is 15 residues. Germline V gives CDR1 MGHDK, CDR2 SYGVNS. J gave up 8 bases and V 2 bases, and 9 bases lay outside the gene matches. The CDR3 loop is CASSEAGTGFFGYTF. DNA of the CDR3: TGTGCCAGCAGTGAAGCCGGGACAGGGTTTTTCGGCTACACCTTC.

This clonotype was observed at least ten times. The chain carries TRBV6-6 and TRBJ1-1; D might be TRBD1 (6 bases). CDR1 and CDR2 (germline): MNHNY, SVGAGI (reference sequence). V lost 7 bases to trimming and J lost 1 base, with 10 bases between them. The CDR3 runs 13 residues. DNA of the CDR3: TGTGCCAGCAACGAACAGGGGAACACTGAAGCTTTCTTT. The encoded protein is CASNEQGNTEAFF.

This clonotype appeared many times. The CDR3 DNA reads TGTGCCAGCAGCTCGCCGGGACAGATTAATGAAAAACTGTTTTTT. Amino acid sequence: CASSSPGQINEKLFF. This rearrangement joins TRBV7-9 to TRBJ1-4, with 7 bases identical to TRBD1. The J segment lost 4 bases and the V segment lost 4 bases, leaving 6 bases of the junction unmatched. CDR3 length: 15 amino acids. Per the germline V gene, CDR1 is SEHNR and CDR2 is FQNEAQ (reference sequence).

A few counts support this clonotype. J is TRBJ2-3 and V is TRBV10-1; possibly TRBD1 for D (5 bases). The CDR3 covers 15 residues. The ends were cut back, 2 bases at V and 4 bases at J, with 13 bases in the middle. CDR1 and CDR2 (germline): WNHNN, SYGVQD (reference sequence). The CDR3 is CASSETGSGADTQYF. CDR3 DNA: TGCGCCAGCAGTGAGACAGGATCGGGCGCAGATACGCAGTATTTT.

The V and J genes are TRBV24-1 and TRBJ2-3; the D gene is possibly TRBD1 (6 bases). This CDR3 is 15 amino acids long. The V end lost 9 bases, the J end lost 3 bases, and 18 bases lay between the germline ends. CDR1 KGHDR and CDR2 SFDVKD come from the germline V gene. CDR3 DNA: TGTGCCACCGCCGAGGGGGTGGGCGATACAGATACGCAGTATTTT. This encodes CATAEGVGDTDTQYF.

This clonotype has a handful of counts. V is TRBV4-3 and J is TRBJ2-7; D gene unclear. Trimming left V 1 base short and J 3 bases short, with 10 bases between. CDR1 is LGHNA, CDR2 YSLEER, per germline. The CDR3 consists of 14 residues. This chain's CDR3 is CASSQGPGGYEQYF. CDR3 nucleotide sequence: TGCGCCAGCAGCCAAGGTCCAGGTGGCTACGAGCAGTACTTC.

This clonotype was seen ten or more times. The chain employs TRBV13 and TRBJ2-4, with 7 bases matching TRBD2. Germline CDR1 reads PRHDT; CDR2 reads FYEKMQ (reference sequence). The CDR3 sequence is 16 residues long. The ends lost 7 bases at V and 0 bases at J; junction bases unmatched: 9. The CDR3 is CASTSRGELAKNIQYF. The CDR3 DNA reads as TGTGCCAGCACCTCCCGGGGGGAGCTAGCCAAAAACATTCAGTACTTC.

The table lists this clonotype with many counts. This sequence joins TRBV6-2 or TRBV6-3 and TRBJ2-2, with 12 bases aligning to TRBD2. J was trimmed by 1 base and V by 6 bases; bases with no gene match: 9. Germline CDR1 and CDR2: MNHEY and SVGEGT. The CDR3 contains 18 residues. The CDR3 DNA reads TGTGCCAGCAGCCCCGGGACTAGCGGGCGTGAGAACACCGGGGAGCTGTTTTTT. This sequence encodes CASSPGTSGRENTGELFF.

This clonotype has at least ten counts. V gene TRBV7-9 combines with J gene TRBJ2-7; D possibly corresponds to TRBD2 (5 bases). The CDR3 spans 15 residues. The V and J ends lost 4 bases and 3 bases respectively, with 16 bases between them. From germline, CDR1 is SEHNR and CDR2 FQNEAQ (reference sequence). The CDR3 region has the DNA TGTGCCAGCAGCTCCGACCTTGTTAGCGACTACGAGCAGTACTTC. It encodes CASSSDLVSDYEQYF.

The table lists this clonotype with many counts. The chain is built from TRBV7-8 and TRBJ2-3; 7 nucleotides match TRBD1. Germline trimming cut 8 bases from V and 6 bases from J; bases unmatched to any gene: 17. The CDR3 has 16 amino acids. Germline V CDR1 and CDR2: SGHVS, FQNEAQ. The CDR3: CASDALLQGSGDTQYF. CDR3 sequence (DNA): TGTGCCAGCGACGCTCTTTTACAGGGGTCAGGCGATACGCAGTATTTT.

There are a few counts of this clonotype. One end of the junction does not line up with germline, which may come from a read error. The chain combines TRBV19 with TRBJ1-1; the match to TRBD1 covers 10 bases. Germline CDR1 and CDR2: LNHDA and SQIVND (reference sequence). The CDR3 covers 15 residues. The CDR3 DNA reads as TGTGCCAGTACTATAACCGGGACAGGGGATTTGGAAGCTTTCTTT. Its translation is CASTITGTGDLEAFF.

This CDR3 reads CASSLEGGPNEQFF. CDR3 coding DNA: TGTGCCAGCAGCTTAGAAGGTGGACCCAATGAGCAGTTCTTC. The J gene is TRBJ2-1, the V gene TRBV13; D uncertain. This CDR3 spans 14 amino acids. CDR1 is PRHDT and CDR2 is FYEKMQ in the germline V gene (reference sequence). V was trimmed by 1 base and J by 6 bases, leaving 10 bases between them.

This clonotype was counted many times. V and J are TRBV7-8 and TRBJ1-1; unclear D gene. The CDR3 spans 13 residues. Trimming pared 7 bases from V and 0 bases from J, leaving 9 bases between. CDR1 is SGHVS and CDR2 is FQNEAQ in the germline V gene. CDR3 protein: CASMADLNTEAFF. CDR3 bases: TGTGCCAGCATGGCAGATTTGAACACTGAAGCTTTCTTT.

This clonotype was seen repeatedly, ten times or more. CDR3 region: CASRGLAGSSYEQYF. The CDR3 DNA reads as TGTGCCAGCAGAGGACTAGCGGGGAGCTCCTACGAGCAGTACTTC. V usage is TRBV3-1 and J usage is TRBJ2-7, with TRBD2 identical over 12 bases. Germline-derived CDR1 and CDR2 are LGHDT and YNNKEL (reference sequence). The J segment lost 0 bases and the V segment lost 6 bases, leaving 3 bases of the junction unmatched. The CDR3 sequence is 15 residues long.

There are many counts of this clonotype. The rearrangement joins TRBV5-1 to TRBJ2-7; D is possibly TRBD2 (5 bases). Germline CDR1 and CDR2: SGHRS and YFSETQ. Trimming removed 4 bases at V and 2 bases at J, with 19 bases between. This CDR3 comprises 16 residues. CDR3 bases: TGCGCCAGCAGCCCTGCACTAGGATCTGTCGCCTACGAGCAGTACTTC. Protein: CASSPALGSVAYEQYF.

This clonotype has a handful of counts. The rearrangement links TRBV27 to TRBJ2-1; D uncertain. The ends were cut back, 4 bases at V and 8 bases at J, with 27 bases in the middle. The CDR3 covers 18 residues. Germline CDR1 is MNHEY and CDR2 is SMNVEV (reference sequence). Here the CDR3 reads CASSSELPALLPGYEQFF. The CDR3 DNA reads TGTGCCAGCAGTTCAGAATTACCCGCCCTCCTCCCAGGCTATGAGCAGTTCTTC.

This clonotype turned up a few times. The J gene is TRBJ2-7, the V gene TRBV20-1, with D perhaps matching TRBD1 (5 bases). V lost 0 bases and J lost 3, with 12 bases in between. Germline V gene sequence: CDR1 DFQATT, CDR2 SNEGSKA (reference sequence). This CDR3 has 14 residues. In DNA form, the CDR3 reads TGCAGTGCTAGAGATCTGGGGCAGGGCTACGAGCAGTACTTC. It yields the protein CSARDLGQGYEQYF.

This clonotype was recorded at least ten times. V gene TRBV7-9 combines with J gene TRBJ2-7; no clear D gene. The CDR3 runs 14 residues. V was clipped by 2 bases and J by 2 bases, with 10 bases between them. Germline V gene lookup returns CDR1 SEHNR and CDR2 FQNEAQ (reference sequence). DNA of the CDR3: TGTGCCAGCAGCTTATTCGGATCCCCCTACGAGCAGTACTTC. Its protein product is CASSLFGSPYEQYF.

This clonotype was picked up a small number of times. This sequence joins TRBV11-2 and TRBJ2-4; D remains ambiguous. Germline V gene lookup returns CDR1 SGHAT and CDR2 FQNNGV. The CDR3 consists of 15 residues. Trimming stripped 5 bases from V and 0 bases from J, with 11 bases between. The CDR3: CASSHSIGAKNIQYF. The CDR3, as DNA: TGTGCCAGCAGCCACTCCATTGGAGCCAAAAACATTCAGTACTTC. Looking up the rest from reference TRBV11-2 and TRBJ2-4 gives the full variable domain: EAGVAQSPRYKIIEKRQSVAFWCNPISGHATLYWYQQILGQGPKLLIQFQNNGVVDDSQLPKDRFSAERLKGVDSTLKIQPAKLEDSAVYLCASSHSIGAKNIQYFGAGTRLSVL.

V and J are TRBV7-6 and TRBJ2-4; weak D call: TRBD1 (6 bases). Trimming removed 1 base at V and 6 bases at J, with 28 bases between. The CDR3 consists of 20 residues. Germline values: CDR1 SGHVS, CDR2 FNYEAQ. CDR3 bases: TGTGCCAGCAGCTTAGATGGCGCAGGGGCCAATATTGATCTTGCAAACATTCAGTACTTC. This codes for CASSLDGAGANIDLANIQYF.

This chain joins TRBV6-1 and TRBJ2-5; TRBD2 agrees at 8 bases. Germline V gene lookup returns CDR1 MNHNS and CDR2 SASEGT. With 6 bases clipped from V and 4 bases from J, the junction kept 10 bases outside the gene matches. This CDR3 is 15 amino acids long. This CDR3 is CASSPRGGEGETQYF. The CDR3, as DNA: TGTGCCAGCAGCCCCCGGGGGGGAGAGGGAGAGACCCAGTACTTC.